This entry lists 10 T cell receptor beta chains sequenced from one sample in a study of blood T cell repertoires in COVID-19 (dated by TCRdb to 2018 to 2020). Library method: the immunoSEQ multiplex PCR assay. TCRdb retrieved this table from immuneACCESS and kept in-frame rearrangements only. Not all clones are present; in checked studies, unresolved V genes account for under half, and no reason is known for the remainder. This sample lists approximately 160,000 clones; less than 90% were detected once. Around 4.8% of the sample is taken by the ten largest. Sequencing was done on a sample of PBMCs or T cells enriched from blood (not recorded which). The origin of the receptors is a woman aged 45 to 65 who had recovered from COVID-19.

The chain employs TRBV11-2 and TRBJ1-1; D possibly corresponds to TRBD1 (5 bases). This CDR3 has 13 amino acids. Trimming left V 5 bases short and J 12 bases short, with 19 bases between. Per germline, CDR1 SGHAT and CDR2 FQNNGV. CDR3 coding DNA: TGTGCCAGCAGCCCAGGGCCGATACGGGAGTCTTTCTTT. Protein: CASSPGPIRESFF.

The CDR3 DNA is TGTGCCAGCAGCTACCGACAGGGGAGCACTGAAGCTTTCTTT. This translates into CASSYRQGSTEAFF. V and J are TRBV7-8 and TRBJ1-1; 8 bases fit TRBD1. The germline gives CDR1 SGHVS, CDR2 FQNEAQ. J lost 4 bases, V lost 4 bases, and 5 bases had no gene match. The CDR3 spans 14 residues.

V is TRBV5-1 and J is TRBJ2-1; tentatively, D is TRBD1 (6 bases). Germline lookup yields CDR1 SGHRS and CDR2 YFSETQ. CDR3 length: 16 residues. Between the trimmed V and J ends, which lost 0 bases and 0 bases, there was a span of 10 bases. This chain's CDR3 is CASSLEGQTSYNEQFF. DNA for the CDR3: TGCGCCAGCAGCTTGGAGGGACAAACCTCCTACAATGAGCAGTTCTTC.

The chain couples TRBV19 to TRBJ1-1, with D hard to call. Trimming took off 3 bases at V and 5 bases at J, with 7 bases between the two ends. From germline, CDR1 is LNHDA and CDR2 SQIVND (reference sequence). The CDR3 is 12 amino acids. DNA of the CDR3: TGTGCCAGTAGTATCTTCAGGACTGAAGCTTTCTTT. This gives the protein CASSIFRTEAFF.

The chain couples TRBV7-3 to TRBJ2-1; 8 bases agree with TRBD2. With 1 base clipped from V and 12 bases from J, the junction kept 14 bases outside the gene matches. Germline CDR1 SGHTA, CDR2 FQGTGA. The CDR3 consists of 16 residues. CDR3 in DNA: TGTGCCAGCAGCTTAAACCCTCGGGGGGGCTCCGAGGGGCAGTTCTTC. It yields the protein CASSLNPRGGSEGQFF. The full variable domain, rest sourced from reference TRBV7-3 and TRBJ2-1, is GAGVSQTPSNKVTEKGKYVELRCDPISGHTALYWYRQSLGQGPEFLIYFQGTGAADDSGLPNDRFFAVRPEGSVSTLKIQRTERGDSAVYLCASSLNPRGGSEGQFFGPGTRLTVL.

The chain combines TRBV27 with TRBJ1-4, with TRBD1 as a possible D gene (6 bases). The CDR3 consists of 15 residues. V shed 1 base and J shed 8 bases, with 14 bases lying between them. Per the germline V gene, CDR1 is MNHEY and CDR2 is SMNVEV (reference sequence). CDR3 nucleotides: TGTGCCAGCAGTTTATGGGGGCAGGGGAGCGAAAAACTGTTTTTT. Its translation: CASSLWGQGSEKLFF.

This clone was seen just once. The gene calls are TRBV10-3 and TRBJ1-2; 7 bases align to TRBD1. Germline V gene sequence: CDR1 ENHRY, CDR2 SYGVKD. The CDR3 is made up of 14 amino acids. Trimming cost V 6 bases and J 7 bases; bases outside gene matches: 11. The CDR3 coding sequence is TGTGCCATCAGGACCGAGGGAAGGGGGCTTGGCTACACCTTC. Its translation: CAIRTEGRGLGYTF.

The V gene is TRBV7-9, the J gene TRBJ2-3, with 9 positions matching TRBD1. The CDR3 sequence is 16 residues long. Germline CDR1 SEHNR, CDR2 FQNEAQ (reference sequence). V shed 4 bases, J shed 1 base, and the junction held 6 bases outside the gene matches. CDR3 residues: CASSYRQGVGTDTQYF. CDR3 nucleotides: TGTGCCAGCAGCTACAGACAGGGGGTGGGCACAGATACGCAGTATTTT.

Comment on this clone: The sample holds other DNA sequences that translate to the same CDR3. The chain employs TRBV18 and TRBJ1-3; tentatively, D is TRBD1 (5 bases). The CDR3 totals 14 residues. In germline, CDR1 is KGHSH, CDR2 LQKENI. Trimming pared 2 bases from V and 4 bases from J, leaving 9 bases between. CDR3 region: CASSPGQGGNTIYF. CDR3 DNA sequence: TGTGCCAGCTCACCAGGGCAGGGCGGAAACACCATATATTTT.

The chain joins TRBV6-5 to TRBJ1-5, with a possible D match to TRBD1 (5 bases). CDR3 length: 15 residues. Looked up from germline, CDR1 is MNHEY and CDR2 is SVGAGI. Trimming cost V 6 bases and J 8 bases, with 20 bases left between them. CDR3 coding DNA: TGTGCCAGCAGGGTCCGGGACCCGGGCGGGGAGCCCCAGCATTTT. Its protein is CASRVRDPGGEPQHF.